The source of this TCR beta chain is a study of molecular identifiers for immune sequencing clone quantification. It was with previously described methods and listed TCR primers that bulk TCR libraries were made. TCRdb reanalysed the PCR reads using MiXCR and keeps one entry per CDR3 protein. The profile shows under 75,000 distinct CDR3 sequences, around a fifth of them singletons. Trimming shortened V by 0 bases and J by 2 bases, and 12 bases separated the two germline ends. CDR1 and CDR2 from the germline V gene are LGHDT and YNNKEL (reference sequence). This CDR3 has 16 amino acids. This clonotype appeared many times. A CD8+CD4-CCR7+CD45RA+ phenotype served as the sorting definition for naive CD8 T cells.

The origin of this receptor is a human donor in good health. Some libraries in this study had Jurkat cell RNA spiked in. Sample: naive CD8+ T cells from blood, with Jurkat cell RNA spiked in. Subset indicated: FACS-sorted CD8+CD4-CCR7+CD45RA+ naive T cells. The gene calls are TRBV3-1 and TRBJ2-3; D not resolved. CDR3 bases: TGTGCCAGCAGCCAAGATTATTATAGAACCACAGATACGCAGTATTTT. Protein: CASSQDYYRTTDTQYF.